The 20 T cell receptor beta chains presented below share a single source sample, sequenced in a study of blood T cell repertoires in COVID-19. The repertoire was sequenced with immunoSEQ multiplex PCR; TCRdb's copy has only in-frame clones and lacks some. The repertoire holds approximately 60,000 clones, with under 80% as singletons. What was sequenced was peripheral blood. These receptors were taken from a human donor in a cohort sampled during active COVID-19.

The gene calls are TRBV5-4 and TRBJ2-1; D possibly corresponds to TRBD1 (5 bases). Germline CDR1 reads SGHNT; CDR2 reads YYREEE (reference sequence). Trimming shortened V by 8 bases and J by 6 bases, and 12 bases separated the two germline ends. The CDR3 contains 12 residues. CDR3 sequence (DNA): TGTGCCAGTGCTTGGGGCGGCAATGAGCAGTTCTTC. It specifies CASAWGGNEQFF. The full variable domain, rest sourced from reference TRBV5-4 and TRBJ2-1, is ETGVTQSPTHLIKTRGQQVTLRCSSQSGHNTVSWYQQALGQGPQFIFQYYREEENGRGNFPPRFSGLQFPNYSSELNVNALELDDSALYLCASAWGGNEQFFGPGTRLTVL.

The chain carries TRBV2 and TRBJ1-1; TRBD1 is a possible D gene (5 bases). V gave up 7 bases and J gave up 6 bases, with 21 bases separating them. The CDR3 covers 15 residues. Germline values: CDR1 SNHLY, CDR2 FYNNEI. The CDR3 loop reads CASIPPRGNDAEAFF. The CDR3 DNA follows: TGTGCCAGCATCCCCCCGCGGGGGAATGACGCTGAAGCTTTCTTT. Together with reference TRBV2 and TRBJ1-1, the CDR3 gives the full variable domain: EPEVTQTPSHQVTQMGQEVILRCVPISNHLYFYWYRQILGQKVEFLVSFYNNEISEKSEIFDDQFSVERPDGSNFTLKIRSTKLEDSAMYFCASIPPRGNDAEAFFGQGTRLTVV.

This clone was counted only a few times. The chain combines TRBV6-1 with TRBJ2-5; 9 bases are shared with TRBD2. CDR1 MNHNS and CDR2 SASEGT come from the germline V gene. This CDR3 comprises 16 residues. V gave up 1 base and J gave up 1 base; unmatched junction bases: 4. The CDR3 here is CASSEGAAGGQETQYF. For the CDR3, the DNA is TGTGCCAGCAGTGAAGGAGCAGCGGGGGGCCAAGAGACCCAGTACTTC.

The count of this clone is one. This chain uses TRBV19 with TRBJ2-3, with 9 bases that match TRBD1. The V gene end was trimmed by 1 base and the J gene end by 2 bases; junction bases not matched to a gene: 10. This CDR3 is 18 amino acids long. Germline V gives CDR1 LNHDA, CDR2 SQIVND (reference sequence). In nucleotides, the CDR3 is TGTGCCAGTAGTATAGTCGGACAGGGGCACATCCTCACAGATACGCAGTATTTT. Encoded protein: CASSIVGQGHILTDTQYF.

CDR3 DNA sequence: TGTGCCAGAGGGACAGGGGGCCTGGGGGGCAATCAGCCCCAGCATTTT. It translates to CARGTGGLGGNQPQHF. The chain joins TRBV10-3 to TRBJ1-5; TRBD1 aligns across 12 bases. CDR3 length: 16 amino acids. The J segment lost 2 bases and the V segment lost 10 bases, leaving 9 bases of the junction unmatched. Germline V gene sequence: CDR1 ENHRY, CDR2 SYGVKD.

The J gene is TRBJ2-5, the V gene TRBV28; 9 nucleotides match TRBD2. The ends lost 7 bases at V and 6 bases at J; junction bases unmatched: 6. Per the germline V gene, CDR1 is MDHEN and CDR2 is SYDVKM. This CDR3 is 13 amino acids long. CDR3 amino acids: CASTQGTSKTQYF. Here the CDR3 DNA reads TGTGCCAGCACCCAAGGGACTAGCAAGACCCAGTACTTC.

The chain couples TRBV10-3 to TRBJ2-1; 14 bases fit TRBD2. V shed 6 bases, J shed 0 bases, and the junction held 7 bases outside the gene matches. Germline V gene sequence: CDR1 ENHRY, CDR2 SYGVKD. There are 18 residues in the CDR3. This chain's CDR3 is CAIRTGTSGGSSYNEQFF. In DNA, the CDR3 is TGTGCCATCAGGACGGGGACTAGCGGGGGATCCTCCTACAATGAGCAGTTCTTC.

The chain couples TRBV28 to TRBJ2-2; 11 bases agree with TRBD1. This CDR3 has 15 residues. Germline V CDR1 and CDR2: MDHEN, SYDVKM. After removal of 5 bases from V and 6 bases from J, the junction contained 5 bases not matched to a gene. The CDR3 nucleotides are TGTGCCAGCAGTGGAGGACAGGGGGCGGCCGGGGAGCTGTTTTTT. This translates into CASSGGQGAAGELFF.

V is TRBV18 and J is TRBJ2-7, with D perhaps TRBD2 (5 bases). CDR3 size: 14 residues. The V end lost 4 bases, the J end lost 3 bases, and 13 bases lay between the germline ends. Germline V lookup: CDR1 KGHSH, CDR2 LQKENI. In nucleotides, the CDR3 is TGTGCCAGCTCACGACCCGGGGAATACTACGAGCAGTACTTC. Protein sequence: CASSRPGEYYEQYF.

This clone was seen more than once but under ten times. V usage is TRBV7-9 and J usage is TRBJ1-2; the D gene is possibly TRBD1 (6 bases). The V end lost 5 bases, the J end lost 1 base, and 8 bases lay between the germline ends. Germline V gene data show CDR1 as SEHNR and CDR2 as FQNEAQ (reference sequence). The length of the CDR3 is 13 residues. Here the CDR3 DNA reads TGTGCCAGCAGCAGAGGGGGTAACTATGGCTACACCTTC. Translated: CASSRGGNYGYTF. Combining the CDR3 with reference TRBV7-9 and TRBJ1-2 gives the whole variable domain DTGVSQNPRHKITKRGQNVTFRCDPISEHNRLYWYRQTLGQGPEFLTYFQNEAQLEKSRLLSDRFSAERPKGSFSTLEIQRTEQGDSAMYLCASSRGGNYGYTFGSGTRLTVV.

This clone came up a few times. J is TRBJ2-1 and V is TRBV6-4; weak D call: TRBD2 (5 bases). Germline CDR1 MRHNA, CDR2 SNTAGT. V was trimmed by 6 bases and J by 5 bases, leaving 14 bases between them. The length of the CDR3 is 14 residues. The CDR3 sequence is CASSKKARDNEQFF. The CDR3 bases are TGTGCCAGCAGCAAGAAGGCGAGGGACAATGAGCAGTTCTTC.

The V and J genes are TRBV12-3 or TRBV12-4 and TRBJ1-2, with TRBD1 matching 7 bases. V gave up 2 bases and J gave up 7 bases; unmatched junction bases: 1. This CDR3 spans 12 amino acids. Here the CDR3 reads CASSLTGVGYTF. The CDR3 DNA follows: TGTGCCAGCAGTTTAACAGGGGTTGGCTACACCTTC.

DNA for the CDR3: TGTGCCAGCAGCTACCTAGGAAGCGAGCAGTACTTC. It yields the protein CASSYLGSEQYF. V is TRBV7-2 and J is TRBJ2-7; D gene ambiguous. Germline-derived CDR1 and CDR2 are SGHTA and FQGNSA. Trimming took off 4 bases at V and 6 bases at J, with 10 bases between the two ends. The CDR3 runs 12 residues.

This clone was recorded only once. The J gene is TRBJ1-2, the V gene TRBV6-1; 11 bases are a match to TRBD1. Per the germline V gene, CDR1 is MNHNS and CDR2 is SASEGT. The V and J ends lost 3 bases and 4 bases, in that order; junction bases with no gene match: 4. The CDR3 covers 15 residues. The CDR3 bases are TGTGCCAGCAGTGACCCGGGGACAGGGGGCTATGGCTACACCTTC. This sequence encodes CASSDPGTGGYGYTF.

This clone has a handful of counts. The CDR3 loop reads CASSSQGGVFEKLFF. In nucleotides, the CDR3 is TGTGCCAGCTCATCGCAAGGGGGTGTTTTTGAAAAACTGTTTTTT. The V call is TRBV18, the J call TRBJ1-4, with D possibly TRBD1 on 6 matching bases. Germline V gene lookup returns CDR1 KGHSH and CDR2 LQKENI. Trimming shortened V by 5 bases and J by 7 bases, and 17 bases separated the two germline ends. The CDR3 is 15 residues long.

This clone was counted a few times. The V gene is TRBV10-3, the J gene TRBJ2-7; 9 bases agree with TRBD1. The CDR3 runs 15 residues. V was clipped by 6 bases and J by 4 bases; unmatched bases: 10. Germline assignment: CDR1 ENHRY and CDR2 SYGVKD. CDR3 in DNA: TGTGCCATCAGCGACACAGGGGGCGGAATGTACGAGCAGTACTTC. Its translation: CAISDTGGGMYEQYF.

The V call is TRBV9, the J call TRBJ1-5; 7 bases map to TRBD1. CDR1 is SGDLS and CDR2 is YYNGEE in the germline V gene. V trimming: 2 bases; J trimming: 15 bases; junction bases outside the gene matches: 11. CDR3 length: 13 amino acids. In DNA form, the CDR3 reads TGTGCCAGCAGCGTCGGACCGGGACAGCCCGTGCATTTT. Amino acid sequence: CASSVGPGQPVHF. The whole variable domain, filled in from reference TRBV9 and TRBJ1-5, reads DSGVTQTPKHLITATGQRVTLRCSPRSGDLSVYWYQQSLDQGLQFLIQYYNGEERAKGNILERFSAQQFPDLHSELNLSSLELGDSALYFCASSVGPGQPVHFGDGTRLSIL.

The chain links TRBV2 to TRBJ2-3; possible D gene TRBD2, 5 bases. Trimming pared 4 bases from V and 5 bases from J, leaving 16 bases between. This CDR3 has 15 amino acids. The germline gives CDR1 SNHLY, CDR2 FYNNEI. The CDR3 region has the DNA TGTGCCAGCAGTGTCGAGGGTCTAGCAGGAGATACGCAGTATTTT. This sequence encodes CASSVEGLAGDTQYF.

In its sample, this clone is large (0.1 to 1%). The chain carries TRBV6-2 or TRBV6-3 and TRBJ2-5, with 10 bases aligning to TRBD2. Germline CDR1 is MNHEY and CDR2 is SVGEGT. V lost 4 bases, J lost 1 base, and 3 bases stayed unmatched. This CDR3 contains 15 residues. The DNA for the CDR3 is TGTGCCAGCAGTTCGGTAGCGGGGGGCCAAGAGACCCAGTACTTC. This sequence encodes CASSSVAGGQETQYF.

In its sample, this clone was seen a few times. The chain has TRBV18 and TRBJ2-6, with D tentatively TRBD1 (6 bases). The CDR3 has 19 amino acids. V lost 1 base, J lost 0 bases, and 16 bases lay in between. Per germline, CDR1 KGHSH and CDR2 LQKENI. The CDR3 loop is CASSPQGINRDSGANVLTF. The CDR3 coding sequence is TGTGCCAGCTCACCACAGGGAATTAACAGGGACTCTGGGGCCAACGTCCTGACTTTC.